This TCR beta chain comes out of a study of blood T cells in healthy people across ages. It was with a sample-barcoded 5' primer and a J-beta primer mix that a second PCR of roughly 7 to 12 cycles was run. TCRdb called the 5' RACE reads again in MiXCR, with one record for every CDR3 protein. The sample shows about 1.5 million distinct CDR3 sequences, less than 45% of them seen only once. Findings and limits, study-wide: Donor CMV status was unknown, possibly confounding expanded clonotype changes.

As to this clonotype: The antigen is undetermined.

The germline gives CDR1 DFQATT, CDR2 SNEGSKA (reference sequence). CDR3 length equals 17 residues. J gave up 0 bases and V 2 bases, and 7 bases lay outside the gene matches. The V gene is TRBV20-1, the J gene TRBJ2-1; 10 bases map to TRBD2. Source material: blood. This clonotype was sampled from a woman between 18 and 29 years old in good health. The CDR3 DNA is TGCAGTGCTAGATTAGCGGGAGGCTTCAGCTCCTACAATGAGCAGTTCTTC. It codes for CSARLAGGFSSYNEQFF.